This is a list of T cell receptor beta chains from one sample in a study of blood T cell repertoires in COVID-19. The data were produced by immunoSEQ multiplex PCR, yet TCRdb's version contains in-frame clones alone and is incomplete. Of over 250,000 clones in the sample, over 70% were seen once. The sequencing sample was made of peripheral blood. All receptors derive from a woman of 80 years or more with acute or convalescent COVID-19. CDR3s include the opening cysteine and the closing phenylalanine or tryptophan. The D gene is left open where the match is weak. Clone size is stated in some rows and not others, as once, few, many or a class when expanded.

CDR3: CSATARGKKFF; DNA: TGCAGTGCCACCGCCAGGGGTAAAAAGTTCTTC; size: few; V: TRBV20-1; J: TRBJ2-1; D: -
CDR3: CASSLALDSYEQYF; DNA: TGCGCCAGCAGCTTGGCACTAGATTCCTACGAGCAGTACTTC; size: few; V: TRBV5-1; J: TRBJ2-7; D: -
CDR3: CASSTRTDKAKNIQYF; DNA: TGTGCCAGCAGCACCCGGACAGACAAAGCCAAAAACATTCAGTACTTC; size: few; V: TRBV7-3; J: TRBJ2-4; D: -
CDR3: CASSPAGQGAPNYGYTF; DNA: TGTGCCAGCAGCCCGGCGGGACAGGGGGCCCCTAACTATGGCTACACCTTC; size: -; V: TRBV5-5; J: TRBJ1-2; D: TRBD1
CDR3: CASSTTGGYGYTF; DNA: TGCGCCAGCAGCACGACCGGCGGGTATGGCTACACCTTC; size: few; V: TRBV5-1; J: TRBJ1-2; D: -
CDR3: CATSRRGESTEAFF; DNA: TGTGCCACCAGCAGACGGGGGGAGAGCACTGAAGCTTTCTTT; size: few; V: TRBV15; J: TRBJ1-1; D: -
CDR3: CASSFSSGGNYGYTF; DNA: TGTGCCAGCAGCTTCAGCTCGGGGGGAAACTATGGCTACACCTTC; size: -; V: TRBV7-2; J: TRBJ1-2; D: -
CDR3: CAWSGQGGLAGAKSKKETQYF; DNA: TGTGCCTGGAGTGGACAGGGTGGACTAGCGGGAGCCAAATCCAAAAAAGAGACCCAGTACTTC; size: once; V: TRBV30; J: TRBJ2-5; D: TRBD2
CDR3: CASSQRLGLPLYF; DNA: TGTGCCAGCAGCCAAAGGTTGGGACTACCCCTGTATTTT; size: -; V: TRBV3-1/TRBV3-2; J: TRBJ2-3; D: TRBD2
CDR3: CASSLQQGSGSPLHF; DNA: TGCGCCAGCAGCTTGCAACAGGGGTCGGGTTCACCCCTCCACTTT; size: -; V: TRBV5-1; J: TRBJ1-6; D: TRBD1
CDR3: CASSPILVANEQFF; DNA: TGTGCCAGCAGCCCAATACTAGTAGCCAATGAGCAGTTCTTC; size: -; V: TRBV7-8; J: TRBJ2-1; D: -
CDR3: CASRRGGDYGYTF; DNA: TGTGCCAGCAGAAGAGGGGGGGACTATGGCTACACCTTC; size: -; V: TRBV25-1; J: TRBJ1-2; D: -
CDR3: CASSKGPLAKNIQYF; DNA: TGTGCCAGCAGCAAAGGGCCTCTAGCCAAAAACATTCAGTACTTC; size: few; V: TRBV21-1; J: TRBJ2-4; D: -
CDR3: CASSEYGSAETQYF; DNA: TGTGCCAGCAGTGAATACGGGTCGGCTGAGACCCAGTACTTC; size: many; V: TRBV25-1; J: TRBJ2-5; D: -
CDR3: CASSGLTGTGQGNTIYF; DNA: TGTGCCAGCAGCGGACTTACCGGGACAGGGCAAGGAAACACCATATATTTT; size: -; V: TRBV3-1/TRBV3-2; J: TRBJ1-3; D: TRBD1
CDR3: CSVDRDYEQYF; DNA: TGCAGCGTTGACAGGGATTACGAGCAGTACTTC; size: -; V: TRBV29-1; J: TRBJ2-7; D: -